Each of the 17 T cell receptor beta chains below was sequenced from the same sample in a study of blood T cell repertoires in COVID-19. TCRdb's table, derived via immunoSEQ multiplex PCR, lists solely in-frame clones and lacks some. The sample contains 210,000 or so clones, about 90% of which appear only once. Sequencing was carried out using peripheral blood. These receptors were taken from a man under 40 with COVID-19, enrolled during active disease.

The chain links TRBV19 to TRBJ1-2, with TRBD1 identical over 9 bases. The CDR3 totals 17 residues. Germline trimming cut 7 bases from V and 4 bases from J; bases unmatched to any gene: 16. The V gene's germline CDR1 is LNHDA and CDR2 SQIVND (reference sequence). Written as DNA, the CDR3 is TGTGCCAGTACTAAACTAGGGCCACCGACAGGGGGCTATGGCTACACCTTC. This encodes CASTKLGPPTGGYGYTF.

The chain joins TRBV3-1 (or the pseudogene TRBV3-2) to TRBJ1-2; D unclear. V dropped 1 base and J dropped 0 bases, with 9 bases sitting between them. There are 15 residues in the CDR3. The germline CDR1 and CDR2 sequences are LGHDT and YNNKEL (reference sequence). CDR3 loop: CASSQGTVANYGYTF. The CDR3 DNA is TGTGCCAGCAGCCAAGGCACGGTAGCTAACTATGGCTACACCTTC.

This chain's CDR3 is CASSQDLIRLAGRDTQYF. The CDR3 DNA reads TGTGCCAGCAGCCAAGATCTTATCCGTCTAGCGGGAAGAGATACGCAGTATTTT. V and J are TRBV4-2 and TRBJ2-3; 9 positions agree with TRBD2. CDR1 and CDR2 (germline): LGHNA, YNFKEQ. Germline trimming cut 0 bases from V and 5 bases from J; bases unmatched to any gene: 12. The CDR3 covers 18 residues.

V usage is TRBV7-3 and J usage is TRBJ2-1; 7 nucleotides match TRBD2. CDR1 is SGHTA, CDR2 FQGTGA, per germline. The CDR3 is made up of 15 amino acids. V shed 3 bases and J 4 bases; nucleotides not matched to a gene: 6. CDR3 loop: CASSLSPSGYNEQFF. The DNA for the CDR3 is TGTGCCAGCAGCTTGTCCCCTAGCGGATACAATGAGCAGTTCTTC. Looking up the rest from reference TRBV7-3 and TRBJ2-1 gives the full variable domain: GAGVSQTPSNKVTEKGKYVELRCDPISGHTALYWYRQSLGQGPEFLIYFQGTGAADDSGLPNDRFFAVRPEGSVSTLKIQRTERGDSAVYLCASSLSPSGYNEQFFGPGTRLTVL.

V gene TRBV2 combines with J gene TRBJ2-1, with 11 bases identical to TRBD1. This CDR3 region has 15 residues. J was trimmed by 7 bases and V by 7 bases; bases with no gene match: 9. Germline CDR1 reads SNHLY; CDR2 reads FYNNEI. For the CDR3, the DNA is TGTGCCAGCATCCTGGACAGGGGGCAGGTTAATGAGCAGTTCTTC. The encoded protein is CASILDRGQVNEQFF.

The chain has TRBV11-2 and TRBJ2-2, with 9 bases aligning to TRBD1. Trimming took 1 base from V and 4 from J; bases not matched to a gene: 4. This CDR3 has 16 residues. Germline V lookup: CDR1 SGHAT, CDR2 FQNNGV. The CDR3 here is CASSLVQGALTGELFF. CDR3 DNA sequence: TGTGCCAGCAGCTTAGTACAGGGGGCGCTCACCGGGGAGCTGTTTTTT.

The rearrangement uses TRBV2 and TRBJ2-3; no reliable D call. CDR3 length: 13 residues. The germline V gene has CDR1 SNHLY and CDR2 FYNNEI. V was trimmed by 6 bases and J by 0 bases, leaving 7 bases between them. The DNA for the CDR3 is TGTGCCAGCAGCAGTTTTAGCACAGATACGCAGTATTTT. This sequence encodes CASSSFSTDTQYF.

The V and J genes are TRBV2 and TRBJ2-1; 8 bases match TRBD1. Germline V lookup: CDR1 SNHLY, CDR2 FYNNEI. Trimming removed 8 bases from V and 7 bases from J; junction bases left unmatched: 10. The CDR3 contains 14 residues. The DNA for the CDR3 is TGTGCCAGCCCCCCAGGGACAGGTCTTAATGAGCAGTTCTTC. Translating it yields CASPPGTGLNEQFF.

V is TRBV7-2 and J is TRBJ1-1; 7 positions agree with TRBD1. The CDR3 is 15 residues long. Losses at the gene ends were 3 bases for V and 4 bases for J; bases not matched to a gene: 8. Germline CDR1 is SGHTA and CDR2 is FQGNSA. CDR3 nucleotide sequence: TGTGCCAGCAGCTTTACGACAGGGATCAGCACTGAAGCTTTCTTT. This codes for CASSFTTGISTEAFF. The variable domain in full, completed from reference TRBV7-2 and TRBJ1-1, reads GAGVSQSPSNKVTEKGKDVELRCDPISGHTALYWYRQSLGQGLEFLIYFQGNSAPDKSGLPSDRFSAERTGGSVSTLTIQRTQQEDSAVYLCASSFTTGISTEAFFGQGTRLTVV.

As DNA, the CDR3 is TGTGCCAGTACCACCTTCGACAGGGGAAACGGCTACACCTTC. Translating gives CASTTFDRGNGYTF. The chain couples TRBV19 to TRBJ1-2; 8 positions match TRBD1. CDR1 and CDR2 (germline): LNHDA, SQIVND (reference sequence). V shed 7 bases, J shed 8 bases, and the junction held 12 bases outside the gene matches. The CDR3 is 14 amino acids.

This sequence joins TRBV18 and TRBJ1-6; D not resolved. The V end was cut by 6 bases, the J end by 4 bases, with 4 bases between. Germline assignment: CDR1 KGHSH and CDR2 LQKENI. This CDR3 is 12 amino acids long. This CDR3 reads CASSTYNSPLHF. Written as DNA, the CDR3 is TGTGCCAGCTCCACATATAATTCACCCCTCCACTTT.

This sequence joins TRBV4-1 and TRBJ2-3; D might be TRBD2 (5 bases). CDR3 length: 15 residues. CDR1 and CDR2 (germline): MGHRA, YSYEKL. Trimming pared 1 base from V and 0 bases from J, leaving 8 bases between. CDR3 in amino acids: CASSQGSGSTDTQYF. The DNA for the CDR3 is TGCGCCAGCAGCCAAGGGAGCGGTAGCACAGATACGCAGTATTTT.

This chain uses TRBV7-9 with TRBJ2-6; the D gene is possibly TRBD2 (6 bases). Trimming took 2 bases from V and 0 from J, leaving 17 bases between them. This CDR3 comprises 19 residues. From germline, CDR1 is SEHNR and CDR2 FQNEAQ (reference sequence). CDR3 sequence (DNA): TGTGCCAGCAGCTTAAGGTGGAGGGGCACCTCCTCTGGGGCCAACGTCCTGACTTTC. Translating gives CASSLRWRGTSSGANVLTF. Full variable domain (outside the CDR3, taken from reference TRBV7-9 and TRBJ2-6): DTGVSQNPRHKITKRGQNVTFRCDPISEHNRLYWYRQTLGQGPEFLTYFQNEAQLEKSRLLSDRFSAERPKGSFSTLEIQRTEQGDSAMYLCASSLRWRGTSSGANVLTFGAGSRLTVL.

The chain recombines TRBV9 with TRBJ2-5; 7 bases line up with TRBD2. There are 18 residues in the CDR3. The germline CDR1 and CDR2 sequences are SGDLS and YYNGEE. Germline trimming cut 7 bases from V and 0 bases from J; bases unmatched to any gene: 18. CDR3 residues: CASSPARQLAPYQETQYF. CDR3 bases: TGTGCCAGCTCCCCAGCCCGCCAACTAGCGCCGTACCAAGAGACCCAGTACTTC. The whole variable domain, filled in from reference TRBV9 and TRBJ2-5, reads DSGVTQTPKHLITATGQRVTLRCSPRSGDLSVYWYQQSLDQGLQFLIQYYNGEERAKGNILERFSAQQFPDLHSELNLSSLELGDSALYFCASSPARQLAPYQETQYFGPGTRLLVL.

V gene TRBV7-2 combines with J gene TRBJ2-2; 10 nucleotides align to TRBD1. The length of the CDR3 is 18 residues. Per the germline V gene, CDR1 is SGHTA and CDR2 is FQGNSA. Unmatched junction bases numbered 14, after V lost 5 bases and J lost 5 bases. The CDR3 bases are TGTGCCAGCAGCCCTGCACCGGGACAGGGGTCAAAAACCGGGGAGCTGTTTTTT. Protein: CASSPAPGQGSKTGELFF.

The rearrangement joins TRBV2 to TRBJ2-3; no clear D gene. This CDR3 contains 13 residues. The ends were cut back, 6 bases at V and 0 bases at J, with 7 bases in the middle. Germline V lookup: CDR1 SNHLY, CDR2 FYNNEI. CDR3 in amino acids: CASRPRSTDTQYF. As DNA, the CDR3 is TGTGCCAGCAGGCCCAGGAGCACAGATACGCAGTATTTT.

The chain uses TRBV6-5 and TRBJ2-1; TRBD1 might be the D (5 bases). CDR3 length: 13 amino acids. Trimming pared 5 bases from V and 7 bases from J, leaving 12 bases between. CDR1 is MNHEY and CDR2 is SVGAGI in the germline V gene. Here the CDR3 reads CASSIQDRNEQFF. DNA for the CDR3: TGTGCCAGCAGTATACAGGATCGGAATGAGCAGTTCTTC.